This T cell receptor beta chain was profiled in a study of blood T cell repertoires in COVID-19. Study-wide background: Sources were T cells, B-cell-depleted T cells, or PBMCs; the material itself was cDNA or gDNA.

In the study's own analysis: Amplifying reference gene primers gave estimates of nucleated cell counts. Libraries were prepared by immunoSEQ multiplex PCR; TCRdb keeps only in-frame clonotypes and omits some of them. From that table come the V and J calls and clone size; the DNA was used to work out D and trimming. Of more than 400,000 clones listed, over 75% were seen once; the top ten hold approximately 3.2%. Trimming removed 8 bases from V and 0 bases from J, with 13 bases in between. Per the germline V gene, CDR1 is MNHEY and CDR2 is SMNVEV (reference sequence). The CDR3 has 15 residues. V is TRBV27 and J is TRBJ1-4, with D tentatively TRBD1 (6 bases). The source is a human donor in a cohort sampled during active COVID-19. The sequenced sample consisted of peripheral blood. DNA for the CDR3: TGTGCCAGCCCGACAGGTTTTGCAACTAATGAAAAACTGTTTTTT. As protein: CASPTGFATNEKLFF. The full variable domain, in which reference TRBV27 and TRBJ1-4 provide the parts outside the CDR3, is EAQVTQNPRYLITVTGKKLTVTCSQNMNHEYMSWYRQDPGLGLRQIYYSMNVEVTDKGDVPEGYKVSRKEKRNFPLILESPSPNQTSLYFCASPTGFATNEKLFFGSGTQLSVL.